This TCR beta chain was profiled in a study of OX40 agonist ivuxolimab in advanced cancers. Sequenced by immunoSEQ multiplex PCR; TCRdb stores in-frame clones only, minus some. The data show tens of thousands of clones, roughly 86% seen once. V shed 7 bases and J shed 0 bases, with 16 bases lying between them. The CDR3 spans 16 residues. The germline gives CDR1 SGHNT, CDR2 YYREEE (reference sequence). The receptor was derived from an adult with an advanced solid tumor such as melanoma, head and neck, liver or kidney cancer. Here the sequenced sample was CD4+ or CD8+ T cells sorted from blood, taken in a trial of the OX40 agonist ivuxolimab. This chain joins TRBV5-4 and TRBJ2-2; TRBD1 or TRBD2 may be the D gene (7 bases each). CDR3: CASGGGGLSNTGELFF. CDR3 coding DNA: TGTGCCAGCGGGGGAGGGGGCCTATCGAACACCGGGGAGCTGTTTTTT.